This TCR beta chain was sequenced for a study of blood T cell repertoires in COVID-19. Study overall: Samples of COVID-19 (acute and convalescent) were obtained from the United States, Italy and Spain. Nucleic acid was either cDNA or gDNA, and it came from T cells, B-cell-depleted T cells, or PBMCs.

Original processing notes: Estimated nucleated cell counts came from reference gene primer amplification. Generated by immunoSEQ multiplex PCR, the TCRdb table keeps only in-frame clones and is missing some. V, J and clone size derive from that table, while D and trimming were established from the DNA sequence. This table has roughly 90,000 clones, under 85% appearing once. The CDR3 extends over 15 amino acids. J was trimmed by 3 bases and V by 3 bases; bases with no gene match: 7. Germline CDR1 KGHSH, CDR2 LQKENI. The J gene is TRBJ2-5, the V gene TRBV18; 7 nucleotides match TRBD1. Sequenced sample: peripheral blood. The receptor's source is a woman between 70 and 85 years old with acute or convalescent COVID-19. Written as DNA, the CDR3 is TGTGCCAGCTCACCTAACCGGGACAGCGAAGAGACCCAGTACTTC. Protein sequence: CASSPNRDSEETQYF.